This T cell receptor beta chain was profiled in a study of blood T cell repertoires in COVID-19. Across the whole study: PBMCs, B-cell-depleted T cells, or T cells were the source of the cDNA or gDNA that made up the material.

Germline V gene data show CDR1 as SQVTM and CDR2 as ANQGSEA. The CDR3 covers 13 residues. The V and J ends lost 1 base and 10 bases respectively, with 11 bases between them. Authors' analysis steps: Amplification from reference gene primers served as the basis for estimated nucleated cell counts. The assay was immunoSEQ multiplex PCR, and TCRdb's table has in-frame clones only and misses some. Clone size and the V and J calls come from that table; the DNA yielded D and trimming. The sample shows 150,000 to 180,000 clones, roughly four fifths of them seen only once. The chain combines TRBV29-1 with TRBJ1-6; D might be TRBD1 (5 bases). Material for sequencing was peripheral blood. This TCR derives from a woman aged 60 to 75 with acute or convalescent COVID-19. CDR3 sequence (DNA): TGCAGCGTTGAAGCAGGGAAGCACTCACCCCTCCACTTT. Its translation: CSVEAGKHSPLHF.